This TCR beta chain came from a study of T cells in Graves' hyperthyroidism and ophthalmopathy. The study's findings and limits: Most thyroid clonotypes expanded above 0.001 were also detected in blood.

V was cut by 4 bases and J by 7 bases, with 17 bases left in between. The CDR3 is 14 residues long. Germline V gene data show CDR1 as SGDLS and CDR2 as YYNGEE. Amplified TCR beta CDR3 regions derived from RNA transcripts. The study used the HTBI primer set for a first-round RT-PCR of the TCR CDR3. TCRdb processed the multiplex PCR reads anew with MiXCR; each CDR3 protein has one entry. The table lists approximately 870,000 distinct CDR3 sequences, over 35% of them singletons. Each diagnosis was grounded in clinical symptoms, serum thyroxine and TRAb, thyroid ultrasound, and orbital computed tomography. Each 10 ml fresh peripheral blood draw supplied the PBMCs. To note about this clonotype: The antigen is not known.

V gene TRBV9 combines with J gene TRBJ1-1; the D gene is possibly TRBD1 (6 bases). The sequencing input was blood. This TCR was recovered from a man aged 18 to 35 with Graves' hyperthyroidism. CDR3 in DNA: TGTGCCAGCAGCCAAGAGATTCGGACAGTTGAAGCTTTCTTT. Protein: CASSQEIRTVEAFF.